Reported below is one TCR beta chain. Its antigen is as yet unknown. The authors ran a second PCR of 7 to 11 cycles using a sample-barcoded 5' primer and a J-beta primer mix. TCRdb reanalysed the 5' RACE reads using MiXCR and keeps one entry per CDR3 protein. Seen here are roughly 700,000 distinct CDR3 sequences, approximately 49% observed once, and the top ten hold about 32%. The data belong to a study of blood T cells in healthy people across ages. Points from the study as a whole: Estimates of diversity drawn from one million T cells were considered underestimates.

The CDR3 sequence is 15 residues long. The V end lost 0 bases, the J end lost 1 base, and 9 bases lay between the germline ends. CDR1 LGHNA and CDR2 YNFKEQ come from the germline V gene. This TCR was sampled from a woman aged 55-70 years in good health. The chain carries TRBV4-2 and TRBJ1-1; D gene uncertain. The sequenced material came from blood. The chain's CDR3 is CASSQDARGNTEAFF. The CDR3, as DNA: TGTGCCAGCAGCCAAGATGCCCGAGGGAACACTGAAGCTTTCTTT.